A single sample is the source of the 28 T cell receptor beta chains below, sequenced in a study of blood T cell repertoires in COVID-19. Method: immunoSEQ multiplex PCR; TCRdb's copy keeps in-frame clones and lacks some. In the table there are around 53,000 clones, approximately 87% of which are singletons. The sequencing input was peripheral blood. The receptors derive from a man between 50 and 59 years old with acute or convalescent COVID-19.

The rearrangement uses TRBV5-3 and TRBJ2-4; 7 positions match TRBD2. TRBV5-3 belongs to the ORF category, with a function that is uncertain. The V gene end was trimmed by 0 bases and the J gene end by 3 bases; junction bases not matched to a gene: 6. CDR3 length: 16 residues. Here the CDR3 DNA reads TGTGCCAGAAGCTTGGTTCCAGGGAGGGTCAAAAACATTCAGTACTTC. It yields the protein CARSLVPGRVKNIQYF.

The J gene is TRBJ1-4, the V gene TRBV6-1; weak D call: TRBD1 (5 bases). The germline V gene has CDR1 MNHNS and CDR2 SASEGT. The ends were cut back, 7 bases at V and 7 bases at J, with 16 bases in the middle. This CDR3 is built from 14 residues. The DNA for the CDR3 is TGTGCCAGCATGGGGTGGCAGGGTGTTGAAAAACTGTTTTTT. Amino acid sequence: CASMGWQGVEKLFF.

This sequence joins TRBV20-1 and TRBJ2-7, with 7 bases that match TRBD2. The trim removed 6 bases at V and 1 base at J, leaving 0 bases unmatched. From germline, CDR1 is DFQATT and CDR2 SNEGSKA (reference sequence). The length of the CDR3 is 11 residues. CDR3: CSAGGSYEQYF. CDR3 nucleotides: TGCAGTGCGGGGGGGTCCTACGAGCAGTACTTC.

This chain connects TRBV12-5 to TRBJ2-3; 10 nucleotides line up with TRBD1. Trimming at V came to 4 bases and at J to 5 bases, leaving 3 bases not matched to a gene. Germline lookup yields CDR1 LGHNT and CDR2 FRNRAP. The CDR3 runs to 14 residues. The CDR3 sequence: CASGSTGGGDTQYF. CDR3 coding DNA: TGTGCTAGTGGTTCGACAGGGGGCGGAGATACGCAGTATTTT.

V is TRBV16 and J is TRBJ2-1; D perhaps matches TRBD2 (5 bases). CDR3 length: 19 residues. Germline CDR1 reads KGHSY; CDR2 reads FQNENV. V was clipped by 1 base and J by 0 bases, with 19 bases between them. CDR3 bases: TGTGCCAGCAGCCAATACCCTTTAGTAGCGTCAAGCTCCTACAATGAGCAGTTCTTC. Its protein is CASSQYPLVASSSYNEQFF. The complete variable domain, with remaining parts taken from reference TRBV16 and TRBJ2-1, reads GEEVAQTPKHLVRGEGQKAKLYCAPIKGHSYVFWYQQVLKNEFKFLISFQNENVFDETGMPKERFSAKCLPNSPCSLEIQATKLEDSAVYFCASSQYPLVASSSYNEQFFGPGTRLTVL.

This chain uses TRBV7-2 with TRBJ1-6; perhaps TRBD1 as D (6 bases). Between the trimmed V and J ends, which lost 4 bases and 10 bases, there was a span of 14 bases. The CDR3 sequence is 14 residues long. The germline V gene has CDR1 SGHTA and CDR2 FQGNSA. The CDR3 sequence: CASSYRQVGSPLHF. CDR3 sequence (DNA): TGTGCCAGCAGCTACAGACAGGTTGGATCACCCCTCCACTTT. Using reference TRBV7-2 and TRBJ1-6 for the parts outside the CDR3, the full variable domain is GAGVSQSPSNKVTEKGKDVELRCDPISGHTALYWYRQSLGQGLEFLIYFQGNSAPDKSGLPSDRFSAERTGGSVSTLTIQRTQQEDSAVYLCASSYRQVGSPLHFGNGTRLTVT.

J is TRBJ1-1 and V is TRBV5-1, with 7 bases lining up with TRBD1. This CDR3 comprises 14 residues. CDR1 SGHRS and CDR2 YFSETQ come from the germline V gene. The V and J ends lost 7 bases and 3 bases, in that order; junction bases with no gene match: 9. The CDR3, as DNA: TGCGCCAGCTCTTTACCCCAGGGGGACACTGAAGCTTTCTTT. Its protein product is CASSLPQGDTEAFF.

The chain has TRBV18 and TRBJ1-4; D unresolved. V gave up 0 bases and J gave up 7 bases, with 6 bases separating them. The germline V gene has CDR1 KGHSH and CDR2 LQKENI. The length of the CDR3 is 13 residues. The CDR3, as DNA: TGTGCCAGCTCACCACCCACTGTTGAAAAACTGTTTTTT. Translated, it gives CASSPPTVEKLFF.

The J gene is TRBJ1-3, the V gene TRBV9, with D unresolved. This CDR3 is built from 15 residues. The germline V gene has CDR1 SGDLS and CDR2 YYNGEE. V lost 3 bases and J 0 bases, leaving 10 bases between the germline ends. This CDR3 is CASSEAGFSGNTIYF. The CDR3 nucleotides are TGTGCCAGCAGCGAGGCGGGCTTCTCTGGAAACACCATATATTTT.

The chain employs TRBV28 and TRBJ1-5; 11 nucleotides match TRBD1. Per germline, CDR1 MDHEN and CDR2 SYDVKM. The CDR3 length is 17 residues. V was pared by 6 bases and J by 2 bases, with 9 bases of the junction left unmatched. Here the CDR3 reads CASSSGTGGTGNQPQHF. The CDR3 DNA is TGTGCCAGCAGCTCCGGGACAGGGGGTACGGGCAATCAGCCCCAGCATTTT.

V and J are TRBV6-6 and TRBJ2-1, with D perhaps matching TRBD2 (6 bases). From germline, CDR1 is MNHNY and CDR2 SVGAGI (reference sequence). The CDR3 loop spans 12 amino acids. V dropped 6 bases and J dropped 7 bases, with 10 bases sitting between them. CDR3 sequence (DNA): TGTGCCAGCAGCCTAGCGAAGAATGAGCAGTTCTTC. This encodes CASSLAKNEQFF.

J is TRBJ2-2 and V is TRBV7-8, with D possibly being TRBD1 (5 bases). With 0 bases removed from V and 0 bases from J, the gap between germline ends came to 11 bases. This CDR3 is built from 17 residues. Germline-derived CDR1 and CDR2 are SGHVS and FQNEAQ. The CDR3 coding sequence is TGTGCCAGCAGCTTAGCGGATCAGGGCGCGAACACCGGGGAGCTGTTTTTT. Protein product: CASSLADQGANTGELFF.

V usage is TRBV30 and J usage is TRBJ1-6; D gene unclear. The V gene lost 0 bases and the J gene lost 10 bases, with 13 bases spanning the gap. Per the germline V gene, CDR1 is GTSNPN and CDR2 is SVGIG (reference sequence). The CDR3 sequence is 14 residues long. The CDR3 sequence: CAWSVSWEESPLHF. The CDR3 DNA sequence: TGTGCCTGGAGTGTTTCCTGGGAGGAGTCACCCCTCCACTTT.

This clone was recorded once. The chain links TRBV28 to TRBJ2-4, with TRBD1 matching over 7 bases. With 6 bases clipped from V and 9 bases from J, the junction kept 8 bases outside the gene matches. CDR1 is MDHEN and CDR2 is SYDVKM in the germline V gene. CDR3 length equals 13 residues. CDR3 DNA sequence: TGTGCCAGCAGGGGACAGCCCTCGGTCATTCAGTACTTC. Translated: CASRGQPSVIQYF.

The J gene is TRBJ2-5, the V gene TRBV7-9, with D possibly being TRBD2 (6 bases). Germline CDR1 reads SEHNR; CDR2 reads FQNEAQ (reference sequence). CDR3 size: 14 residues. V was shortened by 5 bases and J by 5 bases, with 15 bases between the two germline ends. The CDR3 reads CASSKTSTGETQYF. For the CDR3, the DNA is TGTGCCAGCAGCAAGACTAGTACGGGGGAGACCCAGTACTTC.

The rearrangement links TRBV29-1 to TRBJ2-3, with a tentative D call TRBD2 (6 bases). V was cut by 5 bases and J by 2 bases, with 17 bases left in between. The CDR3 is made up of 15 amino acids. The V gene's germline CDR1 is SQVTM and CDR2 ANQGSEA. DNA of the CDR3: TGCAGCGTTCCCAAGGGCGGGACGTACACAGATACGCAGTATTTT. As protein: CSVPKGGTYTDTQYF.

The chain links TRBV13 to TRBJ1-2; the match to TRBD1 covers 10 bases. V lost 4 bases, J lost 5 bases, and 7 bases stayed unmatched. CDR1 is PRHDT, CDR2 FYEKMQ, per germline (reference sequence). The CDR3 has 15 residues. CDR3: CASSSRDRGRYGYTF. The CDR3 DNA sequence: TGTGCCAGCAGCTCGCGAGACAGGGGGCGTTATGGCTACACCTTC.

The genes are TRBV24-1 and TRBJ2-7; D unresolved. The CDR3 is made up of 14 amino acids. The V end was cut by 1 base, the J end by 3 bases, with 9 bases between. Germline V gene lookup returns CDR1 KGHDR and CDR2 SFDVKD. The CDR3 sequence is CATSDFSICYEQYF. The DNA for the CDR3 is TGTGCCACCAGTGATTTTAGCATATGCTACGAGCAGTACTTC.

The chain is built from TRBV9 and TRBJ2-5, with D possibly being TRBD2 (6 bases). The CDR3 is made up of 14 amino acids. Germline V CDR1 and CDR2: SGDLS, YYNGEE. V was shortened by 2 bases and J by 5 bases, with 13 bases between the two germline ends. The CDR3 reads CASSVALRGETQYF. In DNA form, the CDR3 reads TGTGCCAGCAGCGTGGCTCTACGGGGGGAGACCCAGTACTTC.

The rearrangement joins TRBV6-6 to TRBJ1-5; 7 bases map to TRBD1. The CDR3 is 15 residues long. J was trimmed by 2 bases and V by 2 bases; bases with no gene match: 3. The germline V gene encodes CDR1 MNHNY and CDR2 SVGAGI (reference sequence). CDR3 sequence reads: CASSYPGTGNQPQHF. CDR3 DNA sequence: TGTGCCAGCAGTTACCCCGGGACAGGCAATCAGCCCCAGCATTTT.

This chain uses TRBV11-2 with TRBJ2-5; D perhaps matches TRBD2 (5 bases). The V and J ends lost 5 bases and 5 bases respectively, with 12 bases between them. Per the germline V gene, CDR1 is SGHAT and CDR2 is FQNNGV. The CDR3 extends over 13 amino acids. The CDR3 region has the DNA TGTGCCAGCAGCATCCAGAGGAGGGAGACCCAGTACTTC. This translates into CASSIQRRETQYF.

In its sample, this clone was seen a few times. The V call is TRBV29-1, the J call TRBJ1-1, with D possibly being TRBD1 (5 bases). V was cut by 4 bases and J by 3 bases, with 15 bases left in between. There are 14 residues in the CDR3. Germline-derived CDR1 and CDR2 are SQVTM and ANQGSEA. The DNA for the CDR3 is TGCAGCGTTGTTCCTAGGGGTACCTACACTGAAGCTTTCTTT. It specifies CSVVPRGTYTEAFF.

The chain joins TRBV19 to TRBJ1-1; a weak D match, TRBD1 (6 bases). The CDR3 is 14 residues long. The germline V and J ends were trimmed by 7 bases and 0 bases, with 12 bases remaining between them. Germline V gene sequence: CDR1 LNHDA, CDR2 SQIVND (reference sequence). The CDR3 nucleotides are TGTGCCAGTATGGACAGACCATTGAACACTGAAGCTTTCTTT. Residues: CASMDRPLNTEAFF. The full variable domain, its missing parts supplied by reference TRBV19 and TRBJ1-1, is DGGITQSPKYLFRKEGQNVTLSCEQNLNHDAMYWYRQDPGQGLRLIYYSQIVNDFQKGDIAEGYSVSREKKESFPLTVTSAQKNPTAFYLCASMDRPLNTEAFFGQGTRLTVV.

V is TRBV6-6 and J is TRBJ2-1; 8 nucleotides match TRBD2. Germline V lookup: CDR1 MNHNY, CDR2 SVGAGI (reference sequence). This CDR3 spans 13 amino acids. The trim removed 9 bases at V and 7 bases at J, leaving 8 bases unmatched. CDR3 amino acids: CASTGTSKNEQFF. The CDR3 coding sequence is TGTGCCAGTACCGGGACTAGTAAAAATGAGCAGTTCTTC.

This clone was seen more than once but under ten times. The chain recombines TRBV7-3 with TRBJ2-5, with no clear D. Trimming pared 2 bases from V and 5 bases from J, leaving 12 bases between. Germline CDR1 is SGHTA and CDR2 is FQGTGA. The CDR3 has 14 amino acids. This CDR3 reads CASSLSSGSETQYF. For the CDR3, the DNA is TGTGCCAGCAGCTTATCGTCCGGGTCGGAGACCCAGTACTTC.

V is TRBV5-5 and J is TRBJ1-1; D ambiguous. CDR1 and CDR2 (germline): SGHKS, YYEKEE (reference sequence). CDR3 size: 13 residues. V shed 5 bases and J shed 5 bases, with 13 bases lying between them. CDR3 coding DNA: TGTGCCAGCAGGTGGCGTGGAGGGACTGAAGCTTTCTTT. It encodes CASRWRGGTEAFF.

The chain employs TRBV19 and TRBJ1-6; 10 positions agree with TRBD1. CDR1 is LNHDA, CDR2 SQIVND, per germline (reference sequence). The CDR3 contains 16 residues. After removal of 5 bases from V and 9 bases from J, the junction contained 10 bases not matched to a gene. CDR3 sequence reads: CASSSRPGQGFSPLHF. CDR3 bases: TGTGCCAGTAGTTCCCGACCGGGACAGGGGTTTTCACCCCTCCACTTT.

This clone was counted once. This chain joins TRBV7-9 and TRBJ2-5, with a possible D match to TRBD2 (7 bases). V lost 1 base to trimming and J lost 4 bases, with 10 bases between them. The V gene's germline CDR1 is SEHNR and CDR2 FQNEAQ (reference sequence). This CDR3 spans 14 amino acids. CDR3 amino acids: CASSLVGGAETQYF. The DNA for the CDR3 is TGTGCCAGCAGCTTAGTAGGGGGGGCAGAGACCCAGTACTTC.